The text below deals with one TCR beta chain. The CDR3 is cut off 3 residues early in the read; its end comes from the germline J gene. The nonmyeloablative bone marrow transplants came from related graft donors, with transient mixed chimerism. Unstimulated regulatory T cells (CD4+CD25+CD127-), CD4+CD25- non-regulatory cells, CD4 and CD8 cells were FACS-sorted from thawed PBMCs. The sample belongs to a study of Tregs in tolerant kidney transplant recipients. This table comes from immunoSEQ multiplex PCR, and its TCRdb copy is limited to in-frame clones, with some not included. Its clone listing holds some 30,000 clones. The ends lost 6 bases at V and 4 bases at J; junction bases unmatched: 3. This CDR3 spans 14 amino acids. Germline V gene lookup returns CDR1 SNHLY and CDR2 FYNNEI.

The V and J genes are TRBV2 and TRBJ2-1; 10 positions agree with TRBD2. This clonotype originated in a human patient who received a combined kidney and bone marrow transplant. Some T cells may possibly be graft donor cells. The specimen was CD4+ T cells from blood (PBMCs), collected 24 months after the transplant. The CDR3 protein is CASRRTSGYNEQFF. The DNA read from the CDR3 is TGTGCCAGCAGAAGGACTAGCGGTTACAATGAG. The full variable domain, with the rest looked up from reference TRBV2 and TRBJ2-1, is EPEVTQTPSHQVTQMGQEVILRCVPISNHLYFYWYRQILGQKVEFLVSFYNNEISEKSEIFDDQFSVERPDGSNFTLKIRSTKLEDSAMYFCASRRTSGYNEQFFGPGTRLTVL.